Each of the 21 T cell receptor beta chains below was sequenced from the same sample in a study of spatial heterogeneity in lung cancer. TCRdb processed the 5' RACE reads anew with MiXCR; each CDR3 protein has one entry. The sample carries about 39,000 distinct CDR3 sequences, 3.1% recorded once. Specified time point: sample taken at primary tumor resection. The source was normal lung tissue next to the tumor, collected at surgery. The origin of the receptors is a male donor with early-stage non-small cell lung cancer.

This clonotype came up many times. The chain uses TRBV7-3 and TRBJ2-3, with 10 bases identical to TRBD1. Trimming took 2 bases from V and 4 from J; bases not matched to a gene: 6. Per the germline V gene, CDR1 is SGHTA and CDR2 is FQGTGA. The CDR3 loop spans 16 amino acids. CDR3 DNA sequence: TGTGCCAGCAGCTTAGGACGGACAGGGGGACCAGATACGCAGTATTTT. It specifies CASSLGRTGGPDTQYF.

This clonotype was counted many times. The chain carries TRBV29-1 and TRBJ1-2; D is perhaps TRBD1 (5 bases). Germline CDR1 is SQVTM and CDR2 is ANQGSEA. V was cut by 3 bases and J by 4 bases, with 12 bases left in between. There are 13 residues in the CDR3. The CDR3 region has the DNA TGCAGCGTTGACTCGACAGCTGGCTATGGCTACACCTTC. Translation: CSVDSTAGYGYTF.

This clonotype was seen ten or more times. The chain combines TRBV9 with TRBJ2-3, with TRBD1 identical over 8 bases. Germline CDR1 reads SGDLS; CDR2 reads YYNGEE. This CDR3 contains 16 residues. After removal of 0 bases from V and 3 bases from J, the junction contained 6 bases not matched to a gene. DNA of the CDR3: TGTGCCAGCAGCGTAGGGACAGGGTCAGGAACAGATACGCAGTATTTT. Translated, it gives CASSVGTGSGTDTQYF.

This clonotype was picked up many times. The chain joins TRBV11-2 to TRBJ2-7; D perhaps matches TRBD2 (6 bases). Germline loops: CDR1 SGHAT, CDR2 FQNNGV. The CDR3 covers 15 residues. V was clipped by 0 bases and J by 3 bases, with 12 bases between them. DNA for the CDR3: TGTGCCAGCAGCTTAGATCAGGACTACCACTACGAGCAGTACTTC. This gives the protein CASSLDQDYHYEQYF.

This clonotype was found many times. The chain has TRBV5-1 and TRBJ2-7; D is undetermined. V lost 6 bases to trimming and J lost 7 bases, with 11 bases between them. Germline CDR1 reads SGHRS; CDR2 reads YFSETQ. The CDR3 is 11 amino acids. DNA of the CDR3: TGCGCCAGCAACCACGAGAGGGAGCAGTACTTC. It encodes CASNHEREQYF. Complete variable domain (other parts from reference TRBV5-1 and TRBJ2-7): KAGVTQTPRYLIKTRGQQVTLSCSPISGHRSVSWYQQTPGQGLQFLFEYFSETQRNKGNFPGRFSGRQFSNSRSEMNVSTLELGDSALYLCASNHEREQYFGPGTRLTVT.

This clonotype occurred many times. The V gene is TRBV13, the J gene TRBJ1-5, with D possibly being TRBD1 (6 bases). CDR1 and CDR2 from the germline V gene are PRHDT and FYEKMQ (reference sequence). Between the trimmed V and J ends, which lost 4 bases and 5 bases, there was a span of 9 bases. The CDR3 extends over 13 amino acids. The DNA of the CDR3 is TGTGCCAGCAGCTCTAGGGGGGATCAGCCCCAGCATTTT. This codes for CASSSRGDQPQHF.

Ten or more counts support this clonotype. J is TRBJ1-1 and V is TRBV9; 8 bases are a match to TRBD1. This CDR3 spans 13 amino acids. The J segment lost 4 bases and the V segment lost 4 bases, leaving 3 bases of the junction unmatched. Germline V gives CDR1 SGDLS, CDR2 YYNGEE. The CDR3 here is CASSPGQGTEAFF. DNA of the CDR3: TGTGCCAGCAGCCCCGGACAGGGCACTGAAGCTTTCTTT. Full variable domain (outside the CDR3, taken from reference TRBV9 and TRBJ1-1): DSGVTQTPKHLITATGQRVTLRCSPRSGDLSVYWYQQSLDQGLQFLIQYYNGEERAKGNILERFSAQQFPDLHSELNLSSLELGDSALYFCASSPGQGTEAFFGQGTRLTVV.

This clonotype was seen at least ten times. The chain is built from TRBV5-1 and TRBJ1-2; tentative D call: TRBD1 (5 bases). CDR1 SGHRS and CDR2 YFSETQ come from the germline V gene. This CDR3 is built from 14 residues. Trimming left V 5 bases short and J 7 bases short, with 18 bases between. The CDR3 spells CASRRDGETGGYTF. CDR3 coding DNA: TGCGCCAGCAGAAGGGACGGGGAAACCGGTGGCTACACCTTC. Filled out from reference TRBV5-1 and TRBJ1-2, the complete variable domain reads KAGVTQTPRYLIKTRGQQVTLSCSPISGHRSVSWYQQTPGQGLQFLFEYFSETQRNKGNFPGRFSGRQFSNSRSEMNVSTLELGDSALYLCASRRDGETGGYTFGSGTRLTVV.

This clonotype appeared many times. This chain links TRBV28 with TRBJ2-7; D not certain. The V and J ends lost 6 bases and 7 bases respectively, with 16 bases between them. Germline V gene sequence: CDR1 MDHEN, CDR2 SYDVKM. The CDR3 runs to 13 residues. In DNA, the CDR3 is TGTGCCAGCAGGGCGGAAGGATATTGGGAGCAGTACTTC. Its protein is CASRAEGYWEQYF. Full variable domain (remainder filled in from reference TRBV28 and TRBJ2-7): DVKVTQSSRYLVKRTGEKVFLECVQDMDHENMFWYRQDPGLGLRLIYFSYDVKMKEKGDIPEGYSVSREKKERFSLILESASTNQTSMYLCASRAEGYWEQYFGPGTRLTVT.

This clonotype was seen many times. This rearrangement joins TRBV10-1 to TRBJ2-7; 10 bases are shared with TRBD1. In germline, CDR1 is WNHNN, CDR2 SYGVQD (reference sequence). With 8 bases clipped from V and 6 bases from J, the junction kept 7 bases outside the gene matches. CDR3 length equals 13 residues. The DNA for the CDR3 is TGCGCCAGCTCTCCCCGGACAGGGGGCGAGCAGTACTTC. Protein product: CASSPRTGGEQYF.

Many counts were recorded for this clonotype. V usage is TRBV6-6 and J usage is TRBJ1-3; unclear D gene. The CDR3 sequence is 16 residues long. Trimming removed 6 bases at V and 2 bases at J, with 17 bases between. Germline V lookup: CDR1 MNHNY, CDR2 SVGAGI (reference sequence). CDR3 nucleotides: TGTGCCAGCAGCTCCCGGGGTATGACCCCTGGAAACACCATATATTTT. This codes for CASSSRGMTPGNTIYF.

The table lists this clonotype with many counts. The chain recombines TRBV29-1 with TRBJ2-1; 7 bases fit TRBD2. Trimming at V came to 8 bases and at J to 3 bases, leaving 7 bases not matched to a gene. Germline lookup yields CDR1 SQVTM and CDR2 ANQGSEA. CDR3 length equals 13 residues. CDR3 residues: CSSPGLDYNEQFF. The CDR3 region has the DNA TGCAGCAGCCCTGGACTAGACTACAATGAGCAGTTCTTC.

This clonotype was recorded many times. The chain combines TRBV6-5 with TRBJ1-6, with D unclear. The CDR3 has 15 residues. The germline V and J ends were trimmed by 2 bases and 0 bases, with 5 bases remaining between them. Per the germline V gene, CDR1 is MNHEY and CDR2 is SVGAGI. The CDR3 nucleotides read TGTGCCAGCAGTTACGCAAGCTCCTATAATTCACCCCTCCACTTT. Residues: CASSYASSYNSPLHF.

This clonotype was picked up many times. The J gene is TRBJ2-1, the V gene TRBV4-2, with D hard to call. V shed 5 bases and J shed 5 bases, with 4 bases lying between them. The CDR3 length is 11 residues. The germline V gene encodes CDR1 LGHNA and CDR2 YNFKEQ. The CDR3 region has the DNA TGTGCCAGCAGCTTTAACAATGAGCAGTTCTTC. Protein product: CASSFNNEQFF.

This clonotype has at least ten counts. The chain couples TRBV5-1 to TRBJ2-5, with no clear D. The CDR3 runs to 13 residues. The V end was cut by 1 base, the J end by 5 bases, with 9 bases between. Germline loops: CDR1 SGHRS, CDR2 YFSETQ. The CDR3 sequence is CASSLLSDETQYF. Here the CDR3 DNA reads TGCGCCAGCAGCTTGTTATCCGATGAGACCCAGTACTTC.

A few counts support this clonotype. The V gene is TRBV5-1, the J gene TRBJ2-1; D ambiguous. Germline V gene lookup returns CDR1 SGHRS and CDR2 YFSETQ. V gave up 4 bases and J gave up 1 base, with 15 bases separating them. This CDR3 is built from 16 residues. CDR3 loop: CASSLLPVGSYNEQFF. DNA of the CDR3: TGCGCCAGCAGCCTGCTCCCGGTTGGGTCCTACAATGAGCAGTTCTTC.

Only a few counts were recorded for this clonotype. The chain combines TRBV3-1 with TRBJ1-6; weak D call: TRBD1 (6 bases). Per the germline V gene, CDR1 is LGHDT and CDR2 is YNNKEL (reference sequence). Trimming took off 3 bases at V and 7 bases at J, with 13 bases between the two ends. The length of the CDR3 is 15 residues. CDR3 loop: CASSQPGQGNSPLHF. The CDR3 region has the DNA TGTGCCAGCAGCCAGCCGGGACAAGGGAATTCACCCCTCCACTTT.

This clonotype was recorded at least ten times. The CDR3 DNA follows: TGTGCCAGCAGTGCCCTAGCGGTCCATAACAATGAGCAGTTCTTC. Encoded protein: CASSALAVHNNEQFF. This chain links TRBV6-1 with TRBJ2-1; 7 bases map to TRBD2. The CDR3 sequence is 15 residues long. Trimming at V came to 4 bases and at J to 5 bases, leaving 8 bases not matched to a gene. Germline V gives CDR1 MNHNS, CDR2 SASEGT.

At least ten counts were recorded for this clonotype. The chain uses TRBV28 and TRBJ2-5; TRBD1 matches at 11 bases. Germline V gives CDR1 MDHEN, CDR2 SYDVKM. CDR3 length: 16 amino acids. V was clipped by 4 bases and J by 1 base; unmatched bases: 5. CDR3 in amino acids: CASSSRGTGGQETQYF. The CDR3 nucleotides are TGTGCCAGCAGTTCCAGGGGGACAGGGGGCCAAGAGACCCAGTACTTC.

This clonotype was seen ten or more times. The chain joins TRBV6-2 or TRBV6-3 to TRBJ2-7; D perhaps matches TRBD1 (6 bases). CDR1 is MNHEY and CDR2 is SVGEGT in the germline V gene. The CDR3 covers 15 residues. Trimming took 4 bases from V and 3 from J, leaving 16 bases between them. As DNA, the CDR3 is TGTGCCAGCAGTTCCGATCAGACAGGCCGCTACGAGCAGTACTTC. Residues: CASSSDQTGRYEQYF.

This clonotype was recorded a few times. The V and J genes are TRBV7-9 and TRBJ1-1; D may be TRBD1 (5 bases). Germline CDR1 reads SEHNR; CDR2 reads FQNEAQ (reference sequence). V shed 6 bases and J shed 3 bases, with 11 bases lying between them. This CDR3 has 13 residues. CDR3 protein: CASSNTQDTEAFF. The DNA for the CDR3 is TGTGCCAGCAGTAATACACAGGACACTGAAGCTTTCTTT.